This entry features one T cell receptor beta chain sequence. This clonotype was detected ten times or more. Its antigen is currently not known. No base qualities exist here, and no much larger clone lies one base off it. The data were taken from a study of T cells in Graves' hyperthyroidism and ophthalmopathy (dated by TCRdb to about 2019). Describing the broader study: Peripheral blood samples were taken at initial diagnosis, before any treatment was given. To identify distinguishing TCR V-J signatures, a discovery cohort of around 100 patients was used, comprising roughly 45 with Graves' ophthalmopathy and some 60 with stable Graves' hyperthyroidism. Prospective prediction of ophthalmopathy was tested in an independent validation cohort consisting of 18 to 20 hyperthyroidism patients and more than 15 patients who later progressed to ophthalmopathy. For training and testing, the 110 or so patients in the discovery cohort were randomly divided in a 7:3 ratio. In addition, the study compared T-cell repertoires in thyroid tissue and in blood from five to seven Graves' hyperthyroidism patients. After blood sampling, hyperthyroidism patients were treated with methimazole at a starting dose of 30 mg daily, and ophthalmopathy patients were treated with high-dose intravenous methylprednisolone. The paper describes TCR Vbeta CDR3 sequencing of 140 or so peripheral blood samples, made up of around 41 ophthalmopathy patients, around 78 hyperthyroidism patients and approximately 17 progressor patients.

The full study reports these points: In cross-validation, a model built on a 13 V-J signature told ophthalmopathy apart from stable hyperthyroidism with over 85% sensitivity and around 83% specificity, and in testing the same model reached 80%/75%. Sample size was not statistically predetermined, and blinding of investigators to group allocation was not performed. In validation, progression to ophthalmopathy was predicted by the model with roughly 69% sensitivity and under 85% specificity, a median of approximately 6.5 months before onset. Most expanded thyroid clonotypes (frequency above 0.001) were also found in blood, which suggests that blood repertoires may mirror thyroid immune responses.

TCR beta CDR3 regions were amplified from RNA transcripts. The TCR CDR3 was subjected to a first round of RT-PCR using the HTBI primer set and the Qiagen OneStep RT-PCR kit. Libraries were constructed in a second round of multiplex PCR, after which size selection and purification were carried out. Libraries were sequenced paired-end with 100 bp reads on an Illumina HiSeq2000. On the study's bioinformatics: SOAPnuke was used to process the raw data, with reads discarded if the reads contained adapters or uncalled bases, had a mean Phred below 15, or lacked an exact constant-primer or identifier match. COPE v1.2.5 was used to merge high-quality paired reads, and clonotypes were defined as unique nucleotide sequences. Clonotypes were aligned to IMGT TRBV, TRBD and TRBJ reference segments using MiTCR v1.1. Analysis was restricted to V-J combinations with a frequency above 0.0001, which covered 99.2% of repertoires. A TCS score was defined as the ratio of F50 (clonal expansion) to E x V (chaos), with BLOSUM62-based TCRdist applied between CDR3 peptides within each V-J. Welch's t-statistics and random forest reduced several hundred V-J features to under 15, which were used in a naive Bayes classifier (R e1071). TCRdb itself trimmed the public reads at Q25 with fastp, ran MiXCR and retained productive beta chains. CDR3 protein duplicates are merged, each entry listing the most common genes and DNA. The V and J calls come from TCRdb's annotation, not from the publication. The sample data list around 250,000 distinct CDR3 sequences, and about 24% of these were observed just once. Jointly, the top ten make up roughly 32% of the sample.

In the ophthalmopathy patients, disease was moderately to severely active, with a Clinical Activity Score of 3 or more, a NOSPECS grade of 4 or more, and a duration of less than 3 months. The study excluded patients with uncontrolled infections, other autoimmune diseases, pregnancy or lactation. Diagnoses were based on clinical symptoms, serum thyroxine and TRAb, thyroid ultrasound and orbital computed tomography. Ficoll-Paque density gradient centrifugation was used to isolate PBMCs from around 9.1 ml of fresh peripheral blood. Trizol reagent was used to extract total RNA, and RNA quality was then checked on an Agilent 2100 Bioanalyzer. The germline V gene provides CDR1 MGHDK and CDR2 SYGVNS. The trim is 8 bases for V and 3 bases for J, with a gap of 5 bases between the germline ends. Measured from the cysteine to the phenylalanine, the CDR3 is 10 residues long. Of all the DNA, just the CDR3 is kept, 30 bases in frame from base 1.

The receptor was isolated from a woman aged 40 to 50 with Graves' ophthalmopathy. The sequencing input was blood. The chain is assembled from TRBV25-1 and TRBJ2-7; the D gene lacks a confident call. The CDR3 has the sequence CASADYEQYF. The base sequence is TGTGCCAGCGCGGACTACGAGCAGTACTTC.